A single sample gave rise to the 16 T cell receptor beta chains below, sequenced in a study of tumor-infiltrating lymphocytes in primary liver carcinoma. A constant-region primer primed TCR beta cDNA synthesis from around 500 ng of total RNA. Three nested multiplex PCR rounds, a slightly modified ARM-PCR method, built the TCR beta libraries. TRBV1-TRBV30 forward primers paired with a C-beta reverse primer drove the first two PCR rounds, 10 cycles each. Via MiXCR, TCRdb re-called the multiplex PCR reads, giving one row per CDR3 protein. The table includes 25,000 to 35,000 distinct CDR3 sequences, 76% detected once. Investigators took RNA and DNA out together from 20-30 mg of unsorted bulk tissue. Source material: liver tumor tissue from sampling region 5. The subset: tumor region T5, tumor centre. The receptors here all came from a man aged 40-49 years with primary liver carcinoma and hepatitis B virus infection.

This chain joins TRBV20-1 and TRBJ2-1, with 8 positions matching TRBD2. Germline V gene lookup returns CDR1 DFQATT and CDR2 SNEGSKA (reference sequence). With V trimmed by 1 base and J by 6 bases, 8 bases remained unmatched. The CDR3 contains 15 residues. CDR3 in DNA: TGCAGTGCTAGAGCCACCAGCGGGAGATTCAATGAGCAGTTCTTC. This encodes CSARATSGRFNEQFF.

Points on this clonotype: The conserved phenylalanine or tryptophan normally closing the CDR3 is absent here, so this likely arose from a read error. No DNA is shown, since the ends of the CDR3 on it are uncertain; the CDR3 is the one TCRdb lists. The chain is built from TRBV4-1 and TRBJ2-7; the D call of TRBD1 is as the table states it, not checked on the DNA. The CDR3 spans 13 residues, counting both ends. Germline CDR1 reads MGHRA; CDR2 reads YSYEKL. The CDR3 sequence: CASSQNIGQESYL.

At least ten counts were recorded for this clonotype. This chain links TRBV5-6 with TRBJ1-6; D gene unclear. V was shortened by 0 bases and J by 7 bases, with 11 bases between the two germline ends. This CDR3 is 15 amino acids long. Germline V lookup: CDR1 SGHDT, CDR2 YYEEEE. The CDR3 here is CASSLVGLGNSPLHF. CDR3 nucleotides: TGTGCCAGCAGCTTGGTAGGATTGGGGAATTCACCCCTCCACTTT. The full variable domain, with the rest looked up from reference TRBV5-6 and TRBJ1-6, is DAGVTQSPTHLIKTRGQQVTLRCSPKSGHDTVSWYQQALGQGPQFIFQYYEEEERQRGNFPDRFSGHQFPNYSSELNVNALLLGDSALYLCASSLVGLGNSPLHFGNGTRLTVT.

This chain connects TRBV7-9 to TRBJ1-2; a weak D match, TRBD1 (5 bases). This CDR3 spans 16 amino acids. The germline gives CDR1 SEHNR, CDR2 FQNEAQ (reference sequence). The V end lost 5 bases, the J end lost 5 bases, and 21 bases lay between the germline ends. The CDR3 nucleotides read TGTGCCAGCAGCCCCGAGGACAAGCTGTTCCAGTATGGCTACACCTTC. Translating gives CASSPEDKLFQYGYTF.

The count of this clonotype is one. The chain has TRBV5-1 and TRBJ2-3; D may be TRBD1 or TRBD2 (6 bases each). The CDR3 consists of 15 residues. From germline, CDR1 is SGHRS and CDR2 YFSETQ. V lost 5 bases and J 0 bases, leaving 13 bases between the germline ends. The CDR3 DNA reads TGCGCCAGCAGAAGCTGGGGGGCCAGCACAGATACGCAGTATTTT. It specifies CASRSWGASTDTQYF.

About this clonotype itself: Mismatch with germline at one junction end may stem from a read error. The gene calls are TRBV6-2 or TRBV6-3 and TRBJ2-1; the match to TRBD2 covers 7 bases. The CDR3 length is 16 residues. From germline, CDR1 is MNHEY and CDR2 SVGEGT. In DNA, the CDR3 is TGTGCCAGTAGTCCCTGGGCGAGCGGGAAGGTCAATGAGCAGCTCTTC. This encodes CASSPWASGKVNEQLF.

CDR3 nucleotides: TGTGCCAGCAGTTTCATGGCGGATACCCTCACAGATACGCAGTATTTT. Residues: CASSFMADTLTDTQYF. This chain joins TRBV12-3 or TRBV12-4 and TRBJ2-3; D remains ambiguous. CDR3 length equals 16 residues. Between the trimmed V and J ends, which lost 3 bases and 2 bases, there was a span of 15 bases.

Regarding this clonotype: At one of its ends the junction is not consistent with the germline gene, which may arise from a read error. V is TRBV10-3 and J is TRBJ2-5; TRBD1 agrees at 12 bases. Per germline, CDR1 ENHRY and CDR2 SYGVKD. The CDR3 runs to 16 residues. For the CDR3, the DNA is TGTGCCATCAGTGGAGGGACAGGGGGCACGGGGGAGACCCACTACTTC. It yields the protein CAISGGTGGTGETHYF.

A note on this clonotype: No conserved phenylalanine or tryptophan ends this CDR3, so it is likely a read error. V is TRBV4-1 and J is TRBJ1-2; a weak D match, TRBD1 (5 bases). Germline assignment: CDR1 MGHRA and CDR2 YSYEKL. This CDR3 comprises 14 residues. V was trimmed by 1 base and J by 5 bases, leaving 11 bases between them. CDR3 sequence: CASSQGDRKYGYTL. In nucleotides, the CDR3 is TGCGCCAGCAGCCAAGGGGACCGGAAGTATGGCTACACCTTA.

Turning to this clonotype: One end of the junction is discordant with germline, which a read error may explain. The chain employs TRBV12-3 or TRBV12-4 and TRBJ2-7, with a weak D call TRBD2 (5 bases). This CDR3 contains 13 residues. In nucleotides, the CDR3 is TGTGTCAGCAACTACGAACTAGTTGACGAGCAGTACTTC. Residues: CVSNYELVDEQYF.

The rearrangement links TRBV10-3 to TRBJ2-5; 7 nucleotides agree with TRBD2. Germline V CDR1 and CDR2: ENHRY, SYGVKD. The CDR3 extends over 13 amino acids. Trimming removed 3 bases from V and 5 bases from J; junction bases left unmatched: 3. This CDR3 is CAISDGGCETQYF. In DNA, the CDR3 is TGTGCCATCAGTGACGGGGGGTGTGAGACCCAGTACTTC.

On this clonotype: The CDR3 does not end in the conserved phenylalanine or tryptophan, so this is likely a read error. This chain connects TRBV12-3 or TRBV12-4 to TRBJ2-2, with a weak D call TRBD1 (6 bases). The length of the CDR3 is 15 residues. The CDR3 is CDSSEGGILTGELFY. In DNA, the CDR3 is TGTGACAGCAGTGAAGGGGGAATTTTAACCGGGGAGCTGTTTTAT.

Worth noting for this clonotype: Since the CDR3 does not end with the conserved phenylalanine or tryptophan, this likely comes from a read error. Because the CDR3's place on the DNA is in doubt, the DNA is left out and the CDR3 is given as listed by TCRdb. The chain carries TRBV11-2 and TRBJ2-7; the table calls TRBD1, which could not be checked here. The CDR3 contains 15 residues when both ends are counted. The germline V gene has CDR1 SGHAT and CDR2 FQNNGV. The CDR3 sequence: CASSQGTGRTYEHYI.

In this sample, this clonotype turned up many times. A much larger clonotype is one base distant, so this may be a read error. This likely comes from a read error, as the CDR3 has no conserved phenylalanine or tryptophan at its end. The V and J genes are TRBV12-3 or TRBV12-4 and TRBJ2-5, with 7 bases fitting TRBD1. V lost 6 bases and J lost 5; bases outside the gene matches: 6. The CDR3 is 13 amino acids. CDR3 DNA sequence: TGTGCCAGCAGCCGGATCAGGGGGGAGACCCAGTACCTC. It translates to CASSRIRGETQYL.

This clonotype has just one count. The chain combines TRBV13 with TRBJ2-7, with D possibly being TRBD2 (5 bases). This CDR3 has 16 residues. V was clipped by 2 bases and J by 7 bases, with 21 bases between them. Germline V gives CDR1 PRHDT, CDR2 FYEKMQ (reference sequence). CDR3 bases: TGTGCCAGCAGCTTATATGCTAGCAGGACTGGATGGGAGCAGTACTTC. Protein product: CASSLYASRTGWEQYF.

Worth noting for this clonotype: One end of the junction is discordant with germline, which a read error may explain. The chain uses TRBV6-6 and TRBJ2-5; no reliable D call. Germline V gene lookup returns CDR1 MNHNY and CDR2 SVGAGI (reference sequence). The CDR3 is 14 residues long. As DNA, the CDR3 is TGTGCCAGCAGTCCCGGCTGGCGACAAGAGACCCCGTACTTC. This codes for CASSPGWRQETPYF.